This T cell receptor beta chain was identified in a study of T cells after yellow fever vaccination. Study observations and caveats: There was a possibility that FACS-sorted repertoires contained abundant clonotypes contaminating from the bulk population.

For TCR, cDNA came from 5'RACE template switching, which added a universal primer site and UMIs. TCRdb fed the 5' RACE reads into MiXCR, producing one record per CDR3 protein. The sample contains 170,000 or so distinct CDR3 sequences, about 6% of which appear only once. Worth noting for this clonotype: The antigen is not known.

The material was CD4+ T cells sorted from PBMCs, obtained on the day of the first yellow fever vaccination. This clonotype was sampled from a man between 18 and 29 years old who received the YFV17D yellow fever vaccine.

Here the CDR3 DNA reads TGTGCCAGCAGCTTCCCCGCACAGGGGGCTGGCTACACCTTC. Amino acid sequence: CASSFPAQGAGYTF. The chain has TRBV7-2 and TRBJ1-2, with 9 bases aligning to TRBD1. This CDR3 comprises 14 residues. Germline assignment: CDR1 SGHTA and CDR2 FQGNSA. The V segment lost 3 bases and the J segment 7 bases; nucleotides outside the gene matches: 6.